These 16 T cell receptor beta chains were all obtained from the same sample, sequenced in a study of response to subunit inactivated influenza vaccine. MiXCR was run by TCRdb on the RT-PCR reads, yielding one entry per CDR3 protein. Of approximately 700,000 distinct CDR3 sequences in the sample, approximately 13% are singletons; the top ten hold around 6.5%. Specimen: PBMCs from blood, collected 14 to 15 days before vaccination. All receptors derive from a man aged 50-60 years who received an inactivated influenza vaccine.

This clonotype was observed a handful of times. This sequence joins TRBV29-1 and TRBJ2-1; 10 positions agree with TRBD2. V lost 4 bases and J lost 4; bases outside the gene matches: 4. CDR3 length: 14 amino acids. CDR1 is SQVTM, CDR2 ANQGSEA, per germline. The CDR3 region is CSVGSSGRYNEQFF. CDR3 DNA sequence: TGCAGCGTTGGGTCTAGCGGGAGATACAATGAGCAGTTCTTC.

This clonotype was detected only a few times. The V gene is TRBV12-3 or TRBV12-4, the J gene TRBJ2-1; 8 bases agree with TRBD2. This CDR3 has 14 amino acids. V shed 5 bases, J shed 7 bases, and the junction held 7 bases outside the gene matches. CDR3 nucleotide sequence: TGTGCCAGCAGTATGCAGCGGGAGAGGAATGAGCAGTTCTTC. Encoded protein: CASSMQRERNEQFF.

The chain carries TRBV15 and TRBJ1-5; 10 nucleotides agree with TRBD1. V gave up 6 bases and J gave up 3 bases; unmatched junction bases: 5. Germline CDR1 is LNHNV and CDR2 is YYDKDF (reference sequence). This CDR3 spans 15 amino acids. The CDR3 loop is CATSTGTGVNQPQHF. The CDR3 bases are TGTGCCACCAGTACCGGGACAGGGGTCAATCAGCCCCAGCATTTT.

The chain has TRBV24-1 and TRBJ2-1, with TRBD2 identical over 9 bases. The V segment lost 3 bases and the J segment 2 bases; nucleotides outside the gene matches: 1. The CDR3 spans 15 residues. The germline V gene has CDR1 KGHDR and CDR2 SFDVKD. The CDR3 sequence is CATSDGGRAYNEQFF. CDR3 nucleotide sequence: TGTGCCACCAGTGATGGCGGGAGGGCCTACAATGAGCAGTTCTTC.

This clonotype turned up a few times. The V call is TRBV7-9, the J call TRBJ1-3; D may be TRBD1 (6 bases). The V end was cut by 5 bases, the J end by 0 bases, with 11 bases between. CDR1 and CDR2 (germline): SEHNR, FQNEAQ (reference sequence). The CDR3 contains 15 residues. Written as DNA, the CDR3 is TGTGCCAGCAGCAGCGACAGGTTCTCTGGAAACACCATATATTTT. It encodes CASSSDRFSGNTIYF.

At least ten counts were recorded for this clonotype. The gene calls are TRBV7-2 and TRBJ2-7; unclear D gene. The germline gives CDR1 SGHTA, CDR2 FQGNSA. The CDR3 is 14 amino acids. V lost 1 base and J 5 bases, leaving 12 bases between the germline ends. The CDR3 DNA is TGTGCCAGCAGCTTAGTGGGTGTGGGGAACGAGCAGTACTTC. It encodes CASSLVGVGNEQYF.

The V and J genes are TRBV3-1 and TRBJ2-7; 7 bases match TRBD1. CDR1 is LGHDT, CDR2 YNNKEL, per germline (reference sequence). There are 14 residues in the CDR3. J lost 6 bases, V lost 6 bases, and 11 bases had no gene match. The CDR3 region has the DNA TGTGCCAGCAGTGATCCGGGACAGAAGGGCGAGCAGTACTTC. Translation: CASSDPGQKGEQYF.

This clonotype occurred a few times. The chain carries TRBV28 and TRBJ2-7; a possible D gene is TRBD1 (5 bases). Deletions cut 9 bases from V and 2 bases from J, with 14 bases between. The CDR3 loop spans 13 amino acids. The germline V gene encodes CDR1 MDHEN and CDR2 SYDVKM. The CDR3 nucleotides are TGTGCCAGTTTCCAGGGCAATACCTACGAGCAGTACTTC. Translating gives CASFQGNTYEQYF.

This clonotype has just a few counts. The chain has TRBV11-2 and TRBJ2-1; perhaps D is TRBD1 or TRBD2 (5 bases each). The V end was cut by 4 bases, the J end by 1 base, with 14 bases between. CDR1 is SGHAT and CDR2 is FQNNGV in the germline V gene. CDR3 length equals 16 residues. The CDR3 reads CASSWGMGPSYNEQFF. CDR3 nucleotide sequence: TGTGCCAGCAGCTGGGGGATGGGTCCTTCCTACAATGAGCAGTTCTTC.

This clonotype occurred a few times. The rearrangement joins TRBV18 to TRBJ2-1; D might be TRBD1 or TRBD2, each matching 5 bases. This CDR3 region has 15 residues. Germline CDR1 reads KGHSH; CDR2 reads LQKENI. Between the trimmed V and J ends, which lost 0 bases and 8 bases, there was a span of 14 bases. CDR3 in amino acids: CASSPPGTKEDEQFF. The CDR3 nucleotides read TGTGCCAGCTCACCACCAGGGACGAAGGAGGATGAGCAGTTCTTC.

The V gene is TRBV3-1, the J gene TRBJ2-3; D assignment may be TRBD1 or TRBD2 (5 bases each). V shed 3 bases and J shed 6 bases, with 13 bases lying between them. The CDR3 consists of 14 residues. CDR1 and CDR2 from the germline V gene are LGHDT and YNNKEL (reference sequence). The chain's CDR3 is CASSHGGVADTQYF. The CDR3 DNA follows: TGTGCCAGCAGCCATGGGGGAGTGGCCGATACGCAGTATTTT.

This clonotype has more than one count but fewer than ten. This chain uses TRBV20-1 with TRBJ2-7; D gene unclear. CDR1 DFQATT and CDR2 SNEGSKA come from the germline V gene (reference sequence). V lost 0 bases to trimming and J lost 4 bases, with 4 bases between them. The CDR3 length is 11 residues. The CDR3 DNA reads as TGCAGTGCTAGAGAGGGTTACGAGCAGTACTTC. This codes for CSAREGYEQYF.

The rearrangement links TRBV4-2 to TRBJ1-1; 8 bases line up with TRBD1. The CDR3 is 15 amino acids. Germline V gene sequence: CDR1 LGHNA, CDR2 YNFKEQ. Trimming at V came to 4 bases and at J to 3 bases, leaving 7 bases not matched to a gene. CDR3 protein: CASSPETGDDTEAFF. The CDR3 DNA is TGTGCCAGCAGCCCCGAGACAGGGGACGACACTGAAGCTTTCTTT.

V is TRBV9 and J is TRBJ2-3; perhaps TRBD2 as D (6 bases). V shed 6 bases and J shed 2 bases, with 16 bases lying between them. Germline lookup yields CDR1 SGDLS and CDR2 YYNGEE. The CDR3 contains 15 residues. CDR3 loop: CASTPGLYTTDTQYF. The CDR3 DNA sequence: TGTGCCAGCACCCCGGGACTCTACACCACAGATACGCAGTATTTT.

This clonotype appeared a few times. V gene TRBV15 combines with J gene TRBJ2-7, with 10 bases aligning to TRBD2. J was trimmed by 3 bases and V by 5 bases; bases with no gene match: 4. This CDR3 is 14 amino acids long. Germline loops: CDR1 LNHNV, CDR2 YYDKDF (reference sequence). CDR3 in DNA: TGTGCCACCAGCGAAGGACTAGCGGTCTACGAGCAGTACTTC. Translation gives CATSEGLAVYEQYF.

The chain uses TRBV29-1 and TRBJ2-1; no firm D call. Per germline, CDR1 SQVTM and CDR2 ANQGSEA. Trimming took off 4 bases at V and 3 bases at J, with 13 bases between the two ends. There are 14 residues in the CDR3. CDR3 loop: CSVGAQRVYNEQFF. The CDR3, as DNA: TGCAGCGTTGGAGCGCAAAGAGTCTACAATGAGCAGTTCTTC.